The clone carrying this T cell receptor (beta chain) was recorded once. Germline V gene lookup returns CDR1 MGHDK and CDR2 SYGVNS. The CDR3 loop spans 12 amino acids. The V and J ends lost 8 bases and 5 bases respectively, with 12 bases between them. The sample belongs to a study of blood T cell repertoires in COVID-19. This table comes from immunoSEQ multiplex PCR, and its TCRdb copy is limited to in-frame clones, with some not included. Of 100,000 to 110,000 clones listed, about 80% are singletons. Material for sequencing was peripheral blood. This TCR came from a man in his sixties or seventies with active or convalescent COVID-19. The gene calls are TRBV25-1 and TRBJ1-1, with D possibly TRBD1 on 5 matching bases. The CDR3 protein is CASQGLGTEAFF. The CDR3 DNA reads as TGTGCCAGCCAGGGTCTGGGGACTGAAGCTTTCTTT.